These 16 T cell receptor beta chains came from one sample sequenced in a study of blood T cell repertoires in COVID-19. Clones were read by immunoSEQ multiplex PCR, and TCRdb kept only the in-frame ones, dropping some. The table has 250,000 to 300,000 clones, around 90% seen once. Source material: peripheral blood. These receptors were collected from a woman aged 45-59 years who had recovered from COVID-19.

Only one count was recorded for this clone. The chain combines TRBV5-4 with TRBJ1-1, with 8 bases that match TRBD1. The CDR3 contains 15 residues. J lost 2 bases, V lost 0 bases, and 3 bases had no gene match. Germline values: CDR1 SGHNT, CDR2 YYREEE (reference sequence). This CDR3 reads CASSLAGQGNTEAFF. Here the CDR3 DNA reads TGTGCCAGCAGCTTGGCCGGACAGGGAAACACTGAAGCTTTCTTT. Complete variable domain (other parts from reference TRBV5-4 and TRBJ1-1): ETGVTQSPTHLIKTRGQQVTLRCSSQSGHNTVSWYQQALGQGPQFIFQYYREEENGRGNFPPRFSGLQFPNYSSELNVNALELDDSALYLCASSLAGQGNTEAFFGQGTRLTVV.

The V gene is TRBV10-3, the J gene TRBJ1-2, with TRBD1 identical over 9 bases. Losses at the gene ends were 6 bases for V and 10 bases for J; bases not matched to a gene: 21. The CDR3 consists of 17 residues. Germline V gives CDR1 ENHRY, CDR2 SYGVKD. The CDR3 sequence: CAISTQGARLAQGLYTF. The CDR3 coding sequence is TGTGCCATCAGCACACAGGGGGCGCGTCTCGCCCAAGGTCTCTACACCTTC.

The chain carries TRBV19 and TRBJ2-1; a weak D match, TRBD2 (6 bases). This CDR3 spans 14 amino acids. Germline V gene data show CDR1 as LNHDA and CDR2 as SQIVND (reference sequence). Trimming took off 2 bases at V and 2 bases at J, with 7 bases between the two ends. The CDR3 region is CASSIPGAYNEQFF. The CDR3 coding sequence is TGTGCCAGTAGTATACCGGGAGCCTACAATGAGCAGTTCTTC.

V gene TRBV7-2 combines with J gene TRBJ2-7; D remains unclear. The CDR3 runs 13 residues. V was shortened by 1 base and J by 3 bases, with 7 bases between the two germline ends. Germline V CDR1 and CDR2: SGHTA, FQGNSA. The CDR3, as DNA: TGTGCCAGCAGCTTAGGACTTGACTACGAGCAGTACTTC. It specifies CASSLGLDYEQYF.

As DNA, the CDR3 is TGTGCCAGCAGATTAGCGGGCTTGAACACTGAAGCTTTCTTT. It specifies CASRLAGLNTEAFF. The chain joins TRBV27 to TRBJ1-1; D is uncertain. Germline CDR1 and CDR2: MNHEY and SMNVEV (reference sequence). V was shortened by 6 bases and J by 0 bases, with 11 bases between the two germline ends. This CDR3 is 14 amino acids long.

This clone was counted a single time. J is TRBJ2-7 and V is TRBV7-2; 7 nucleotides agree with TRBD1. J lost 4 bases, V lost 5 bases, and 8 bases had no gene match. This CDR3 comprises 14 residues. Per germline, CDR1 SGHTA and CDR2 FQGNSA. The DNA for the CDR3 is TGTGCCAGCAGCCCCGGGACAGTACTTTACGAGCAGTACTTC. As protein: CASSPGTVLYEQYF.

The chain recombines TRBV9 with TRBJ1-6, with 7 nucleotides matching TRBD1. Germline V gene data show CDR1 as SGDLS and CDR2 as YYNGEE. V shed 2 bases, J shed 7 bases, and the junction held 12 bases outside the gene matches. The CDR3 spans 17 residues. The CDR3 nucleotides are TGTGCCAGCAGCGTTGGGTCCGCGGGACAGCACAATTCACCCCTCCACTTT. This translates into CASSVGSAGQHNSPLHF.

The J gene is TRBJ1-2, the V gene TRBV28, with TRBD1 matching 9 bases. There are 14 residues in the CDR3. With 2 bases clipped from V and 4 bases from J, the junction kept 2 bases outside the gene matches. Germline V gene sequence: CDR1 MDHEN, CDR2 SYDVKM. CDR3 in DNA: TGTGCCAGCAGTTTAGGGACAGGGACCTATGGCTACACCTTC. Translation gives CASSLGTGTYGYTF.

The J gene is TRBJ1-2, the V gene TRBV7-2; D call uncertain. Germline V gene data show CDR1 as SGHTA and CDR2 as FQGNSA. This CDR3 has 14 amino acids. V dropped 0 bases and J dropped 4 bases, with 9 bases sitting between them. The CDR3 sequence is CASSLALQSYGYTF. CDR3 coding DNA: TGTGCCAGCAGCTTAGCCCTACAGTCCTATGGCTACACCTTC.

The chain employs TRBV6-5 and TRBJ2-3, with 8 bases that match TRBD1. Germline V lookup: CDR1 MNHEY, CDR2 SVGAGI. This CDR3 spans 14 amino acids. Trimming took 6 bases from V and 1 from J; bases not matched to a gene: 3. The CDR3 is CASRETGGTDTQYF. The DNA of the CDR3 is TGTGCCAGCAGAGAGACAGGGGGCACAGATACGCAGTATTTT.

The chain couples TRBV5-4 to TRBJ1-5; D is possibly TRBD1 (5 bases). V was trimmed by 0 bases and J by 6 bases, leaving 16 bases between them. The CDR3 is made up of 16 amino acids. Germline V CDR1 and CDR2: SGHNT, YYREEE (reference sequence). CDR3 nucleotide sequence: TGTGCCAGCAGCTTGGATAGAGGTGTCGGGGGTCAGCCCCAGCATTTT. Amino acid sequence: CASSLDRGVGGQPQHF.

The rearrangement links TRBV9 to TRBJ1-1; no firm D call. The CDR3 length is 15 residues. Deletions cut 4 bases from V and 0 bases from J, with 13 bases between. The germline CDR1 and CDR2 sequences are SGDLS and YYNGEE. This CDR3 is CASSTSHSMNTEAFF. The CDR3 DNA follows: TGTGCCAGCAGCACCTCCCACAGTATGAACACTGAAGCTTTCTTT.

This clone was recorded a few times. V usage is TRBV4-2 and J usage is TRBJ1-5; D is undetermined. The germline V gene has CDR1 LGHNA and CDR2 YNFKEQ. This CDR3 comprises 14 residues. V dropped 4 bases and J dropped 2 bases, with 9 bases sitting between them. The CDR3 coding sequence is TGTGCCAGCAGCCCTAGGCTTGGCAATCAGCCCCAGCATTTT. Protein: CASSPRLGNQPQHF.

The J gene is TRBJ1-3, the V gene TRBV4-1; no definite D call. CDR1 is MGHRA, CDR2 YSYEKL, per germline. The CDR3 totals 13 residues. Trimming removed 5 bases at V and 4 bases at J, with 9 bases between. CDR3 nucleotides: TGCGCCAGCAGCATCTCTCTGGGAAACACCATATATTTT. Translating it yields CASSISLGNTIYF.

The CDR3 loop is CASSVGTVSYNEQFF. The CDR3 bases are TGTGCCAGCAGCGTAGGGACAGTCTCCTACAATGAGCAGTTCTTC. The V and J genes are TRBV9 and TRBJ2-1; tentatively, D is TRBD1 (6 bases). The V end was cut by 0 bases, the J end by 0 bases, with 7 bases between. CDR3 size: 15 residues. Germline CDR1 and CDR2: SGDLS and YYNGEE.

Of note for this clone: The junction and the germline gene differ at one end; a read error may be behind it. The chain uses TRBV28 and TRBJ1-4; tentatively, D is TRBD1 (6 bases). Germline CDR1 is MDHEN and CDR2 is SYDVKM. The length of the CDR3 is 19 residues. Here the CDR3 DNA reads TGTGCCAGCAGTTCCCTACAGGGTCCTTCGGATCCCCGGTTGGTCGGAAGGGGTTTT. This codes for CASSSLQGPSDPRLVGRGF.